This TCR beta chain emerged from a study of OX40 agonist ivuxolimab in advanced cancers. Study results and caveats: Doses of 0.1 to 3.0 mg/kg were accompanied by clonal expansion of CD4+ and CD8+ blood T cells by week 6. Expanded peripheral T-cell antigen specificity went undetermined.

Profiled with immunoSEQ multiplex PCR; TCRdb holds only in-frame clones, not every one. The sample records more than 40,000 clones, about 90% being singletons. Baseline was the first blood sampling point, followed by cycle 4 day 1 and cycle 7 day 1. CDR3 size: 13 residues. Germline loops: CDR1 SEHNR, CDR2 FQNEAQ (reference sequence). The ends were cut back, 1 base at V and 6 bases at J, with 7 bases in the middle. Remarks on this clone: Antigen: not known.

The V call is TRBV7-9, the J call TRBJ2-4, with D perhaps matching TRBD1 (6 bases). Specimen: CD4+ or CD8+ T cells sorted from blood, collected in a trial of the OX40 agonist ivuxolimab. The receptor comes from an adult with an advanced solid tumor such as melanoma, head and neck, liver or kidney cancer. The CDR3: CASSLEGVNIQYF. The CDR3 DNA follows: TGTGCCAGCAGCTTAGAGGGGGTAAACATTCAGTACTTC.